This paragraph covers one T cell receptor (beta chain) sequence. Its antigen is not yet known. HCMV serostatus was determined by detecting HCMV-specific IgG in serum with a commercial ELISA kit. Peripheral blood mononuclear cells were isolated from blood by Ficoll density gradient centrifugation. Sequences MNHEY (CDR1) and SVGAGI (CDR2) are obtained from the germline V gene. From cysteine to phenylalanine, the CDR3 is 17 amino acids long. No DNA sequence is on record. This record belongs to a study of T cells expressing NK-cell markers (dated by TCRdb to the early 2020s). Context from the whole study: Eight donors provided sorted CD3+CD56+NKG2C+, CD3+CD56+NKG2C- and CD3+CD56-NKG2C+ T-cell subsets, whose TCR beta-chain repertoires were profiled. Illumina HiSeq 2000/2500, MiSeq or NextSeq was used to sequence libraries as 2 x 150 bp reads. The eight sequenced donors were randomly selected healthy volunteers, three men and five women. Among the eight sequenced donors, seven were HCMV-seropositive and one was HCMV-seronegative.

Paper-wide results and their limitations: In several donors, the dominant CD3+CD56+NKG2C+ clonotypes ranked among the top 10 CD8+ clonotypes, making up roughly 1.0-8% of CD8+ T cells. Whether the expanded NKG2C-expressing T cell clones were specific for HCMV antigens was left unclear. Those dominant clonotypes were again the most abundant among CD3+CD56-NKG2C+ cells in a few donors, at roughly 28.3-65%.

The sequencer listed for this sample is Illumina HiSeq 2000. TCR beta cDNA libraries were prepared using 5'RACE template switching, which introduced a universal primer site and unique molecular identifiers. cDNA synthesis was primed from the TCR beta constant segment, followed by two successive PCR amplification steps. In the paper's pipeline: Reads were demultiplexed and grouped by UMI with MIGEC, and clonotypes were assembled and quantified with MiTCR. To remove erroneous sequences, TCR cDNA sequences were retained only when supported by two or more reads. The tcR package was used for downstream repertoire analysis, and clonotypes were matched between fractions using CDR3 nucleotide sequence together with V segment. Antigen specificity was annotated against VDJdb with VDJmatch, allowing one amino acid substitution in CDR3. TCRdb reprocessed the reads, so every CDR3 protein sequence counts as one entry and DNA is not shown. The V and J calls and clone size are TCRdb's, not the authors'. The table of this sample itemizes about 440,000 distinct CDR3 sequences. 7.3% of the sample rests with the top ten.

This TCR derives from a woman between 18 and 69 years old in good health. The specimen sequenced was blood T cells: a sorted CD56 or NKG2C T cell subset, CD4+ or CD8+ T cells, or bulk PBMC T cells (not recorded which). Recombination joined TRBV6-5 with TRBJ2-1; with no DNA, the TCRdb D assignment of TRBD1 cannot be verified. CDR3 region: CASSYSIGALPYNEQFF.